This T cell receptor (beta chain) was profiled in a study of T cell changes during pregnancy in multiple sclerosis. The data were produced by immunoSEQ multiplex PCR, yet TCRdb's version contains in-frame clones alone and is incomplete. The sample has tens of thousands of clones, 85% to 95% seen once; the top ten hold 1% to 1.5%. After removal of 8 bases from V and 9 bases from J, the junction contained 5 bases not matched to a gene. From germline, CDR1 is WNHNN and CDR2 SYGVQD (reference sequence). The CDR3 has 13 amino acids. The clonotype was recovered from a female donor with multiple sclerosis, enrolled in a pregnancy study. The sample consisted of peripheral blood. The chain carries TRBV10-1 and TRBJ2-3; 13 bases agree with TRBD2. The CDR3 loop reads CASGGLAGETQYF. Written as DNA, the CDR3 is TGCGCCAGCGGCGGACTAGCGGGAGAGACGCAGTATTTT.